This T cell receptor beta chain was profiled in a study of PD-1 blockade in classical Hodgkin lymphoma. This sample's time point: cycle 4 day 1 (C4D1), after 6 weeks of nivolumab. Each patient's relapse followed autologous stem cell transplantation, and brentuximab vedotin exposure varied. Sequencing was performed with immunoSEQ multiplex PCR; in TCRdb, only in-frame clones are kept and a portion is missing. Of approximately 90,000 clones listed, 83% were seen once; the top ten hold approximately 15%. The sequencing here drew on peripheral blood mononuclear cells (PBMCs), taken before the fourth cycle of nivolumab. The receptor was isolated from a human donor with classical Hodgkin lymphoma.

The CDR3 DNA sequence: TGCGCCAGCAGCCCGCGGGGTAGCGGTGACACCGGGGAGCTGTTTTTT. It codes for CASSPRGSGDTGELFF. The genes are TRBV4-1 and TRBJ2-2, with a possible D match to TRBD2 (6 bases). The CDR3 length is 16 residues. Germline V CDR1 and CDR2: MGHRA, YSYEKL. V was shortened by 4 bases and J by 3 bases, with 15 bases between the two germline ends.